This paragraph covers one T cell receptor beta chain sequence. What it recognizes is unknown. Germline is not matched at one junction end, which may reflect a read error. The PCR had 60 Vbeta and 13 Jbeta primers. TCRdb's copy holds only in-frame clones and misses some; the assay was immunoSEQ multiplex PCR. The sample records 150,000 to 200,000 clones, about 75% being singletons. This entry belongs to a study of cytomegalovirus exposure and HLA in healthy donors. The study, taken as a whole, reports: Earlier analysis found most TCR beta V segments productive about 87% or about 30% of the time. The majority of CMV-associated TCR beta chains were reported as apparently HLA-restricted in a later analysis. Presence/absence analyses rested on an assumption that sequencing depth was roughly uniform across donors. No immune exposure information besides CMV serostatus was available.

This CDR3 contains 12 residues. Per germline, CDR1 SGHDT and CDR2 YYEEEE. The chain has TRBV5-6 and TRBJ2-1; 8 bases align to TRBD2. This TCR came from a woman between 50 and 59 years old in good health and CMV-seropositive. The specimen sequenced was PBMCs. The CDR3 DNA reads as TGTGCCAGCAGCCCTGCCGGGACTAGTGTTGTCTTC. Its translation is CASSPAGTSVVF.